This T cell receptor (beta chain) was sequenced for a study of cytomegalovirus exposure and HLA in healthy donors. Study at large: Previous work identified 90 million to 130 million unique TCR beta sequences from 150 million to 200 million T cells. Caucasian-associated ancestry cluster membership applied to 75% to 85% of around 400 genotyped donors.

Vbeta (60) and Jbeta (13) primers were used in the PCR. Libraries were prepared by immunoSEQ multiplex PCR; TCRdb keeps only in-frame clonotypes and omits some of them. This table has about 91,000 clones, approximately 69% appearing once. Study-wide findings and caveats: TCR beta V- and J-gene trimming, according to a later analysis, was linked to a missense DCLRE1C variant.

This clone is medium-sized. Its antigen remains unknown. Deletions cut 0 bases from V and 0 bases from J, with 6 bases between. The CDR3 has 16 residues. Germline CDR1 reads LGHNA; CDR2 reads YSLEER. The receptor's source is a female donor in good health and CMV-seronegative. Sequencing input: PBMCs. This sequence joins TRBV4-3 and TRBJ2-6; D unclear. DNA of the CDR3: TGCGCCAGCAGCCAAGATTACAGCTCTGGGGCCAACGTCCTGACTTTC. It encodes CASSQDYSSGANVLTF.